The source of this T cell receptor (beta chain) is a study of OX40 agonist ivuxolimab in advanced cancers. Germline lookup yields CDR1 SNHLY and CDR2 FYNNEI. The ends were cut back, 1 base at V and 6 bases at J, with 9 bases in the middle. This CDR3 has 14 residues. Clones were sequenced by immunoSEQ multiplex PCR, and TCRdb holds only the in-frame ones, with some missing. The table records approximately 44,000 clones, 70% to 90% of them present only once. Baseline was the first blood sampling point, followed by cycle 4 day 1 and cycle 7 day 1. The source was CD4+ or CD8+ T cells sorted from blood, collected in a trial of the OX40 agonist ivuxolimab. The chain joins TRBV2 to TRBJ2-2; D remains ambiguous. The TCR sequence derives from an adult with an advanced solid tumor such as melanoma, head and neck, liver or kidney cancer. In DNA, the CDR3 is TGTGCCAGCAGTGAAGTACAGATCCCCGGGGAGCTGTTTTTT. It codes for CASSEVQIPGELFF.